This is a list of T cell receptor beta chains from one sample in a study of human T cells and chemical hapten exposure. TCRdb recomputed calls from the RACE reads with MiXCR, one row per CDR3 protein. The sample records some 70,000 distinct CDR3 sequences, 25% to 40% being singletons. This material consisted of whole blood, taken in connection with sensitization to the hapten diphenylcyclopropenone (DPC). The receptors here all came from a middle-aged man with alopecia areata. Some clones in this sample may be carry-over from other donors' samples. The CDR3 runs from the conserved cysteine through the conserved F or W. Fields, in order: V gene, J gene, clone size, D gene, CDR3 DNA, CDR3 protein. The D gene is left open where the match is weak. Expanded clones are given a class, and other clones once, few, many or no size at all.

>TRBV12-3/TRBV12-4|TRBJ2-6|few|.
TGTGCTTCCCTCGCGGGACTGCACTCTGGGGCCAACGTCCTGACTTTC
CASLAGLHSGANVLTF
>TRBV28|TRBJ1-5|.|.
TGTGCCAGCGAGCCCTATAGCAATCAGCCCCAGCATTTT
CASEPYSNQPQHF
>TRBV4-2|TRBJ2-3|.|.
TGTGCCAGCAGCACCACTGAGATCAGCTCCGATACGCAGTATTTT
CASSTTEISSDTQYF
>TRBV12-3/TRBV12-4|TRBJ1-1|.|.
TGTGCCAGCAGTTTTGAGGGAATGAACACTGAAACTTTCTTT
CASSFEGMNTETFF
>TRBV6-5|TRBJ1-3|.|.
TGTGCCAGCAGTTACACCCGGGACACAGGAAACACCATATATTTT
CASSYTRDTGNTIYF
>TRBV25-1|TRBJ2-2|.|TRBD1
TGTGCCAGCAGTGAGGGGACAGGGGACACCGGGGAGCTGTTTTTT
CASSEGTGDTGELFF
>TRBV7-9|TRBJ2-2|few|TRBD1
TGTGCCAGCAGCTCCACCCGGACAGGATCCGGGGAGCTGTTTTTT
CASSSTRTGSGELFF
>TRBV7-6|TRBJ1-3|few|TRBD1
TGTGCCAGCAGCCCCGGGGACAGATCCTTCGGAAACACCATATATTTT
CASSPGDRSFGNTIYF
>TRBV6-2/TRBV6-3|TRBJ2-7|.|.
TGTGCCAGCAGCCCCGGGACATCGAGTAGCGAGCAGTACTTC
CASSPGTSSSEQYF
>TRBV5-6|TRBJ2-1|.|.
TGTGCCAGCAGCTTGGGGAGCTCCTACAATGAGCAGTTCTTC
CASSLGSSYNEQFF
>TRBV14|TRBJ1-2|.|TRBD1
TGTGCCAGCAGCCAATGGACAGGAGATTATGGCTACACCTTC
CASSQWTGDYGYTF
>TRBV4-3|TRBJ2-3|.|.
TGCGCCAGCAGCCAAGGGCTACAGGGCACAGATACGCAGTATTTT
CASSQGLQGTDTQYF
>TRBV18|TRBJ1-5|many|.
TGTGCCAGCTCAGGTCAAAAGCATAGCAATCAGCCCCAGCATTTT
CASSGQKHSNQPQHF
>TRBV7-9|TRBJ1-1|few|TRBD1
TGTGCCAGCAGCTTAGCCACGACAGGGTACACTGAAGCTTTCTTT
CASSLATTGYTEAFF
>TRBV7-2|TRBJ2-3|.|.
TGTGCCAGCAGCCGCATTGTGGGAGGTTTCACAGATACGCAGTATTTT
CASSRIVGGFTDTQYF
>TRBV12-3/TRBV12-4|TRBJ1-6|.|.
TGTGCCAGCAGTTTAAACGACCGCTCACCCCTCCACTTT
CASSLNDRSPLHF
>TRBV5-1|TRBJ2-1|.|TRBD2
TGCGCCAGCAGCTCGAACTACGGGGGGGAGCAGTTCTTC
CASSSNYGGEQFF
>TRBV7-8|TRBJ2-3|.|TRBD2
TGTGCCAGCAGCCCGAGAACTGTGGCGGGAGCTGGCACAGATACGCAGTATTTT
CASSPRTVAGAGTDTQYF
>TRBV28|TRBJ2-1|few|.
TGTGCCAGCCGCGAATTCGGGGGAAGCGATGAGCAGTTCTTC
CASREFGGSDEQFF
>TRBV20-1|TRBJ2-3|few|TRBD2
TGCAGTGCCCAAGGACTAGCCCTAGATACGCAGTATTTT
CSAQGLALDTQYF
>TRBV18|TRBJ1-4|.|.
TGTGCCAGCAACAGGGCTACCAATGAAAAACTGTTTTTT
CASNRATNEKLFF
>TRBV28|TRBJ2-1|.|TRBD2
TGTGCCAGCAGTTCCCTAGCGGAGATAGACAATGAGCAGTTCTTC
CASSSLAEIDNEQFF
>TRBV6-6|TRBJ1-1|few|.
TGTGCCAGCAGTTACGGCAGATCGAACACTGAAGCTTTCTTT
CASSYGRSNTEAFF
>TRBV5-4|TRBJ2-5|few|.
TGTGCCAGCAGCCCCTGGGGCAACCAAGAGACCCAGTACTTC
CASSPWGNQETQYF
>TRBV7-2|TRBJ2-1|.|TRBD2
TGTGCCAGCAGAGCCGGGACTAGCTACTCCAATGAGCAGTTCTTC
CASRAGTSYSNEQFF
>TRBV7-2|TRBJ1-6|.|TRBD1
TGTGCCAGCAGCTTAGCGCAGGGGACAGGTTATAATTCACCCCTCCACTTC
CASSLAQGTGYNSPLHF
>TRBV6-4|TRBJ2-3|.|TRBD2
TGTGCCAGCAGCCTACTAGCGGGAGGACCAGATACGCAGTATTTT
CASSLLAGGPDTQYF
>TRBV7-9|TRBJ2-7|few|TRBD2
TGTGCCAGCAGCCTAAGGAGTAGCGGGAGTGGGGACGAGCAGTACTTC
CASSLRSSGSGDEQYF
>TRBV11-2|TRBJ2-7|once|.
TGTGCCAGCAGCTTTACGGCGGGGTCCCCCGAGCAGTACTTC
CASSFTAGSPEQYF
>TRBV20-1|TRBJ2-5|.|.
TGCAGTGCTATAAACCAAGAGACCCAGTACTTC
CSAINQETQYF
>TRBV28|TRBJ1-5|few|TRBD1
TGTGCCAGCAGTTTACCCGGGACAGGGAACCAGCCCCAGCATTTT
CASSLPGTGNQPQHF
>TRBV7-6|TRBJ2-3|.|.
TGTGCCAGCAGCCGCGGGGAGTTCACAGATACGCAGTATTTT
CASSRGEFTDTQYF
>TRBV10-3|TRBJ2-1|few|.
TGTGCCATCAGTGTACCTCTAGGCAATGAGCAGTTCTTC
CAISVPLGNEQFF
>TRBV2|TRBJ2-3|many|.
TGTGCCAGCAGCGGGCCTTTCACAGATACGCAGTATTTT
CASSGPFTDTQYF
>TRBV19|TRBJ2-2|.|.
TGTGCCAGTAGCTCTTCAGGGAACACCGGGGAGCTGTTTTTT
CASSSSGNTGELFF
>TRBV7-9|TRBJ2-1|.|.
TGTGCCAGCAGCTTATATTCGGGTTACAATGAGCAGTTCTTC
CASSLYSGYNEQFF
>TRBV6-1|TRBJ2-6|.|TRBD1
TGTGCCAGCAGTGAAACAGGGGGCCTGATGGGCTCTGGGGCCAACGTCCTGACTTTC
CASSETGGLMGSGANVLTF
>TRBV2|TRBJ1-2|.|TRBD1
TGTGCCAGCTCTGAAGGACAGGGGACACTCGGCTACACCTTC
CASSEGQGTLGYTF
>TRBV20-1|TRBJ2-3|.|.
TGCAGTGCTAGAGGCCAGATAGTTAGTACGCAGTATTTT
CSARGQIVSTQYF